The text below deals with one T cell receptor beta chain. Which antigen it targets is not known. No per-base quality is available; no much larger clone lies one base away. The CDR3 regions of human TCRbeta chains were analyzed by immunosequencing. Regarding the original processing steps: Repertoire TCRs were checked for matches against a reference library of SARS-CoV-2-specific TCRs that had been generated using the MIRA antigen-specificity platform. Breadth meant the fraction of unique TCRs that were SARS-CoV-2-associated, whereas depth meant the fraction of total T cells that were SARS-CoV-2-associated. Using the MIRA data, each spike-specific TCR was mapped to the spike region that the TCR reacts to and placed in a CD4 or CD8 class. Log10-transformed breadth and depth values were compared by one-way ANOVA with Sidak's multiple comparisons tests. Imported from immuneACCESS, the table was reduced by TCRdb to in-frame sequences with V and J called. These copies leave out some clones; in studies compared against another copy, an unresolved V gene accounts for under half, and the cause of the remainder is not known. D and trimming come from the DNA, and the V and J calls and clone size come from that table. The sample records some 120,000 clones, about nine tenths of which are singletons. The top ten clones comprise roughly 1.1% of the sample.

The data originate from a study of T cell responses to AZD1222 COVID-19 vaccine (dated by TCRdb to the early 2020s). For the wider study: AZD1222 recipients with second doses at about 4 weeks or about 12 weeks were pooled, because spike-specific TCR depth and breadth did not differ between schedules. TCR sequencing covered approximately 230 trial participants: about 210 given two doses of AZD1222 and 26 given two doses of MenACWY control vaccine. Trial participants were enrolled into age subgroups of 18-55, 56-69 and 70-plus years, which contained approximately 150, 28 and 58 TCR-sequenced participants, respectively.

The time point label corresponds to: baseline before first vaccination. Vaccinee samples came from UK trials COV001 and COV002, including a single-blind randomized controlled phase 2/3 trial of AZD1222 (ChAdOx1 nCoV-19) in healthy adults. For TCRbeta chain sequencing, PBMC samples were collected from trial participants at day 0 and at day 28 after the second dose. General conclusions and limits of the study: Because no samples from the day 14 peak response were available, repertoires could be characterized only after the peak T cell response. The whole spike protein was spanned by vaccine-associated CD4 TCRs, and dominant responses were seen in regions 160-218 and 743-854. Participants were mostly white British and included more females than males, and it was suggested by the authors that clonal diversity may have been underestimated. The 56-69-year group was small, and its depth increase did not reach significance, likely because of low power. Conclusions about previously exposed vaccinees are limited, since just five to seven AZD1222 recipients were seropositive for SARS-CoV-2 at baseline. After two AZD1222 doses, both the breadth and the depth of spike-specific TCRs were significantly higher than at day 0 and than in MenACWY recipients. Nearly half of unique spike-specific TCRs reportedly recognized epitopes outside regions mutated in the B.1.351 and B.1.1.7 variants.

From the cysteine up to the phenylalanine, the CDR3 has a length of 16 residues. Only the CDR3 part of the read is kept: 48 bases, read in frame from the first base. V is clipped by 5 bases and J by 5 bases, and the sequence between their germline boundaries is 20 bases long. From the germline V gene (reference sequence), CDR1 is SEHNR and CDR2 is FQNEAQ. Sequenced here: peripheral blood, sampled on day 0 of AZD1222 vaccination. The TCR sequence derives from an adult in good health. This receptor chain uses TRBV7-9 and TRBJ2-3; TRBD2 is a weak D gene call, 7 bases matching. The DNA sequence follows: TGTGCCAGCAGCCCAAACGGGGGGCCATCACAAGATACGCAGTATTTT. This codes for CASSPNGGPSQDTQYF.